The source of this TCR beta chain is a study of cytomegalovirus exposure and HLA in healthy donors. Each donor was nominally healthy when sampled (though unrecorded immune exposures were likely). The PCR ran on 60 Vbeta and 13 Jbeta primers. How the authors handled the data: Unique TCR beta chains totaled some 88 million in a later count, with roughly 11 million of them shared. Clones were sequenced by immunoSEQ multiplex PCR, and TCRdb holds only the in-frame ones, with some missing. That table gives V, J and clone size, and the DNA gave D and trimming. The data hold nearly 110,000 clones, with about 75% observed a single time. The V gene lost 0 bases and the J gene lost 2 bases, with 5 bases spanning the gap. From germline, CDR1 is SGDLS and CDR2 YYNGEE. This CDR3 contains 13 residues.

This rearrangement joins TRBV9 to TRBJ1-1, with D uncertain. This receptor was obtained from a man aged 40-50 years in good health and CMV-seronegative. The sequencing input was PBMCs. The CDR3 DNA follows: TGTGCCAGCAGCGTAGGGCACAACACTGAAGCTTTCTTT. Amino acids: CASSVGHNTEAFF. The whole variable domain, filled in from reference TRBV9 and TRBJ1-1, reads DSGVTQTPKHLITATGQRVTLRCSPRSGDLSVYWYQQSLDQGLQFLIQYYNGEERAKGNILERFSAQQFPDLHSELNLSSLELGDSALYFCASSVGHNTEAFFGQGTRLTVV.